This T cell receptor (beta chain) was recovered during a study of shared clonotypes between healthy human individuals. Genomic DNA (from each subset) was split evenly across several immunoSEQ plates. Ten immunoSEQ deep assay plates served to sequence unsorted PBMC DNA. Here immunoSEQ multiplex PCR was the method, and the copy in TCRdb shows in-frame clones only, minus some. The sample includes approximately 500,000 clones, 81% of them seen just once. In germline, CDR1 is SGHTA, CDR2 FQGTGA. The CDR3 loop spans 15 amino acids. With 6 bases clipped from V and 4 bases from J, the junction kept 8 bases outside the gene matches. Genomic DNA for unsorted samples, which was extracted with the QIAamp DNA Blood Mini kit, came from around 93 million PBMCs. As for this clone: The antigen remains unidentified.

Study observations and caveats: Represented genetic and exposure-history diversity was restricted by having few donors.

The rearrangement uses TRBV7-3 and TRBJ2-7, with TRBD2 matching over 11 bases. This clonotype was sampled from a woman aged 40 to 50 in good health. Some clones in this sample may be carry-over from other donors' samples. Source material: PBMCs. DNA of the CDR3: TGTGCCAGCAGTCCAACTAGCGGGAGATGGTACGAGCAGTACTTC. It codes for CASSPTSGRWYEQYF.